The 9 T cell receptor beta chains in this list originate from one sample, sequenced in a study of metastatic and nonmetastatic thyroid tumors. The entire patient cohort was treatment-naive prior to thyroid surgery. TCRdb redid the clone calls on the PCR reads using MiXCR. The sample has about 49,000 clones, 20% to 25% seen once; the top ten hold 4% to 5%. Sequenced material: blood. The receptors shown here come from a female donor with papillary thyroid cancer or a benign thyroid nodule (not recorded which). Some clones in this sample may be carry-over from other donors' samples.

This clone was detected many times. The genes are TRBV28 and TRBJ2-5; 9 bases align to TRBD2. V lost 5 bases, J lost 0 bases, and 4 bases stayed unmatched. CDR1 and CDR2 (germline): MDHEN, SYDVKM. The length of the CDR3 is 15 residues. The CDR3 loop is CASSPTSGDQETQYF. The DNA of the CDR3 is TGTGCCAGCAGTCCGACTAGCGGCGACCAAGAGACCCAGTACTTC. Full variable domain (missing parts from reference TRBV28 and TRBJ2-5): DVKVTQSSRYLVKRTGEKVFLECVQDMDHENMFWYRQDPGLGLRLIYFSYDVKMKEKGDIPEGYSVSREKKERFSLILESASTNQTSMYLCASSPTSGDQETQYFGPGTRLLVL.

This clone was detected ten times or more. The chain links TRBV5-4 to TRBJ2-5; TRBD1 matches at 7 bases. CDR3 length equals 14 residues. V lost 5 bases to trimming and J lost 5 bases; unmatched junction nucleotides: 9. Germline V CDR1 and CDR2: SGHNT, YYREEE (reference sequence). The CDR3 nucleotides are TGTGCCAGCAGGGGGACAGTAAGTGGTGAGACCCAGTACTTC. It specifies CASRGTVSGETQYF.

This clone occurred a few times. The same CDR3 can be traced to other DNA sequences in this sample. The chain has TRBV29-1 and TRBJ2-6, with D perhaps given as TRBD1 or TRBD2 (6 bases each). Deletions cut 3 bases from V and 0 bases from J, with 12 bases between. The germline V gene has CDR1 SQVTM and CDR2 ANQGSEA. The CDR3 has 16 residues. The CDR3 protein is CSVDGGLGSGANVLTF. The CDR3, as DNA: TGCAGCGTTGACGGGGGCTTGGGCTCTGGGGCCAACGTCCTGACTTTC. Using reference TRBV29-1 and TRBJ2-6 for the parts outside the CDR3, the full variable domain is SAVISQKPSRDICQRGTSLTIQCQVDSQVTMMFWYRQQPGQSLTLIATANQGSEATYESGFVIDKFPISRPNLTFSTLTVSNMSPEDSSIYLCSVDGGLGSGANVLTFGAGSRLTVL.

About this clone itself: A much larger clone lies one base from this, so it may be a read error. This sample includes further DNA sequences coding for the same CDR3. The chain is built from TRBV10-3 and TRBJ2-1, with TRBD2 matching over 11 bases. CDR3 size: 14 residues. J was trimmed by 4 bases and V by 8 bases; bases with no gene match: 4. Germline CDR1 reads ENHRY; CDR2 reads SYGVKD. Here the CDR3 DNA reads TGTGCCATCGCTACTAGCGGGGGTTACAATGAGCAGTTCTTC. It encodes CAIATSGGYNEQFF.

This clone appeared many times. The CDR3 loop reads CASKTTGFYNEQFF. The CDR3 coding sequence is TGTGCCAGCAAGACAACAGGGTTCTACAATGAGCAGTTCTTC. This chain links TRBV6-2 or TRBV6-3 with TRBJ2-1; a possible D gene is TRBD1 (6 bases). There are 14 residues in the CDR3. Trimming removed 7 bases from V and 3 bases from J, with 13 bases in between. Germline V CDR1 and CDR2: MNHEY, SVGEGT.

This clone was observed at least ten times. In the same sample, other DNA sequences code for this CDR3. This rearrangement joins TRBV20-1 to TRBJ2-7, with 8 positions matching TRBD2. The CDR3 is 15 residues long. CDR1 and CDR2 from the germline V gene are DFQATT and SNEGSKA (reference sequence). Losses at the gene ends were 5 bases for V and 4 bases for J; bases not matched to a gene: 13. The CDR3 region has the DNA TGCAGTGCTCATCACAGCGGGAGTCTTTCTTACGAGCAGTACTTC. Amino acid sequence: CSAHHSGSLSYEQYF.

This clone was counted at least ten times. The chain employs TRBV29-1 and TRBJ1-2, with no clear D. The germline V gene has CDR1 SQVTM and CDR2 ANQGSEA. This CDR3 spans 11 amino acids. V was trimmed by 7 bases and J by 5 bases, leaving 11 bases between them. CDR3 sequence: CSDRTGYGYTF. The DNA for the CDR3 is TGCAGCGATAGGACGGGATATGGCTACACCTTC. Full variable domain (outside the CDR3, taken from reference TRBV29-1 and TRBJ1-2): SAVISQKPSRDICQRGTSLTIQCQVDSQVTMMFWYRQQPGQSLTLIATANQGSEATYESGFVIDKFPISRPNLTFSTLTVSNMSPEDSSIYLCSDRTGYGYTFGSGTRLTVV.

This clone was recorded at least ten times. The chain links TRBV24-1 to TRBJ2-1; D perhaps matches TRBD2 (7 bases). Germline-derived CDR1 and CDR2 are KGHDR and SFDVKD. The CDR3 consists of 14 residues. Trimming stripped 6 bases from V and 9 bases from J, with 17 bases between. CDR3 DNA: TGTGCCACCAGTCTCTTGGGGGGGCGGGGTGAGCAGTTCTTC. This codes for CATSLLGGRGEQFF.

This clone was recorded at least ten times. The chain is built from TRBV11-2 and TRBJ2-3, with TRBD1 matching 7 bases. Germline V gives CDR1 SGHAT, CDR2 FQNNGV. V lost 1 base, J lost 3 bases, and 1 base stayed unmatched. The CDR3 extends over 14 amino acids. The CDR3 DNA is TGTGCCAGCAGCTTAGGGACAGGAACAGATACGCAGTATTTT. This translates into CASSLGTGTDTQYF.